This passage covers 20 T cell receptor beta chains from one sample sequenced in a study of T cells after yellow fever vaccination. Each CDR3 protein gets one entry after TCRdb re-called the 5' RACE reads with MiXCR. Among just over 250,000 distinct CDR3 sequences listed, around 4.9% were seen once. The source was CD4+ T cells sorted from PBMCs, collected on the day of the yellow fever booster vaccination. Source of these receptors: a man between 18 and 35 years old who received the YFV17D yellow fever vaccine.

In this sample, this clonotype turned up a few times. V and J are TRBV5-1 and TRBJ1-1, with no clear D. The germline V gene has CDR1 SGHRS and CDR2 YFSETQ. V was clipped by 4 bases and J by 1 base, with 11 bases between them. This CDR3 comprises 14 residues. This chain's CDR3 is CASSPVDQNTEAFF. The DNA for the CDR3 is TGCGCCAGCAGCCCGGTGGACCAGAACACTGAAGCTTTCTTT.

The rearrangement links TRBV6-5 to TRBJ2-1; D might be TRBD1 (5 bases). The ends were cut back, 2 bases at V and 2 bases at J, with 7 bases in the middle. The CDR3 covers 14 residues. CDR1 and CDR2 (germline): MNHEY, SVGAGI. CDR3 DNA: TGTGCCAGCAGTTACAGGGGCCCCTACAATGAGCAGTTCTTC. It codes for CASSYRGPYNEQFF.

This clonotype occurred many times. The CDR3: CATGDGARDTQYF. Written as DNA, the CDR3 is TGTGCCACAGGGGACGGAGCAAGAGATACGCAGTATTTT. V and J are TRBV7-8 and TRBJ2-3; tentative D call: TRBD1 (6 bases). Trimming took 10 bases from V and 5 from J, leaving 16 bases between them. CDR3 size: 13 residues. From germline, CDR1 is SGHVS and CDR2 FQNEAQ.

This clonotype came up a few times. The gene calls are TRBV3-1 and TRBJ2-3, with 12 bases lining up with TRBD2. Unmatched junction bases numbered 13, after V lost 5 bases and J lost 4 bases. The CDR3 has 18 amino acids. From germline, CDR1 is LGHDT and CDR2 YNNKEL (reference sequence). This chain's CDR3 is CASSAGLAGTARADTQYF. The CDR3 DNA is TGTGCCAGCAGCGCCGGACTAGCGGGGACCGCACGGGCAGATACGCAGTATTTT.

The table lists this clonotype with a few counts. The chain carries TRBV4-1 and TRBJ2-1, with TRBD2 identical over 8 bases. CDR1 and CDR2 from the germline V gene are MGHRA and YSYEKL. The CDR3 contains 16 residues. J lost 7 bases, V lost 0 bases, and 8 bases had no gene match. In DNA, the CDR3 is TGCGCCAGCAGCCAAGATCCGAGCGGGGGCGGGAATGAGCAGTTCTTC. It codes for CASSQDPSGGGNEQFF.

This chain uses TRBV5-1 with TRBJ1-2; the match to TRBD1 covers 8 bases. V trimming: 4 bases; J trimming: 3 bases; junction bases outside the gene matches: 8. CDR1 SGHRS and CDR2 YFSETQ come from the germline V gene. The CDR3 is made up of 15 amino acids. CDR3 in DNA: TGCGCCAGCAGCAGAACCAGGGGGCTGGACTATGGCTACACCTTC. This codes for CASSRTRGLDYGYTF.

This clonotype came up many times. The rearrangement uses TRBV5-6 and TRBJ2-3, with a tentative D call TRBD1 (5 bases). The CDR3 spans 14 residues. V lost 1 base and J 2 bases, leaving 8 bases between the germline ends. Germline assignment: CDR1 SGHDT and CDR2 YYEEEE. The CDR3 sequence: CASSLRGYTDTQYF. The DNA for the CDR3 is TGTGCCAGCAGCTTGAGGGGATACACAGATACGCAGTATTTT.

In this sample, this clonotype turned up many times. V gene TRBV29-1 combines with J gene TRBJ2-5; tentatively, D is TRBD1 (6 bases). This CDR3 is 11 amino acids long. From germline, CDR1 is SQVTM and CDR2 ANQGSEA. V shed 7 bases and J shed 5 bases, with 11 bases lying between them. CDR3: CSGRGGETQYF. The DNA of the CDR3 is TGCAGCGGCAGGGGCGGTGAGACCCAGTACTTC. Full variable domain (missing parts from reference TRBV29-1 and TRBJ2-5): SAVISQKPSRDICQRGTSLTIQCQVDSQVTMMFWYRQQPGQSLTLIATANQGSEATYESGFVIDKFPISRPNLTFSTLTVSNMSPEDSSIYLCSGRGGETQYFGPGTRLLVL.

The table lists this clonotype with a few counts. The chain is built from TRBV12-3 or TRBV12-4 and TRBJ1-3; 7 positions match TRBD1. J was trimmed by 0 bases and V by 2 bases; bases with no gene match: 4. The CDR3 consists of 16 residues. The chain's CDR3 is CASSLHRQGSGNTIYF. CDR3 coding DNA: TGTGCCAGCAGTTTACACCGACAGGGCTCTGGAAACACCATATATTTT.

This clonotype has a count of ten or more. The CDR3 protein is CASSGTGAGEAFF. The CDR3, as DNA: TGTGCCAGCAGTGGAACAGGGGCCGGAGAAGCTTTCTTT. The chain carries TRBV6-1 and TRBJ1-1; 7 bases match TRBD1. V shed 4 bases and J 8 bases; nucleotides not matched to a gene: 7. The CDR3 consists of 13 residues. Germline CDR1 and CDR2: MNHNS and SASEGT.

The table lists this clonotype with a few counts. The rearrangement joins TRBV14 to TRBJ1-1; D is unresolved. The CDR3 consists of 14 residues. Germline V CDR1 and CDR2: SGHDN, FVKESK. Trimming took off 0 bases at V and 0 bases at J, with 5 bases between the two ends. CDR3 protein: CASSQDSLNTEAFF. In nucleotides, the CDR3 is TGTGCCAGCAGCCAAGATTCCCTGAACACTGAAGCTTTCTTT.

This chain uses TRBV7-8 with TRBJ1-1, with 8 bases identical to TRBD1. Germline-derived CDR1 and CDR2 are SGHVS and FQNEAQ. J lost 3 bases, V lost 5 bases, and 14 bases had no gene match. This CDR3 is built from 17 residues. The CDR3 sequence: CASSTDIRTGRDTEAFF. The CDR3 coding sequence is TGTGCCAGCAGCACCGATATTAGGACAGGGAGGGACACTGAAGCTTTCTTT.

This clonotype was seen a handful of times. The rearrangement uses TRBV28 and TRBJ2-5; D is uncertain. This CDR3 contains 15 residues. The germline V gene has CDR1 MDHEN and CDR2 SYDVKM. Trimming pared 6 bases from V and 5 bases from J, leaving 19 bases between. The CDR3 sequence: CASRTPRAFGETQYF. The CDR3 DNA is TGTGCCAGCAGGACTCCCCGCGCTTTCGGGGAGACCCAGTACTTC.

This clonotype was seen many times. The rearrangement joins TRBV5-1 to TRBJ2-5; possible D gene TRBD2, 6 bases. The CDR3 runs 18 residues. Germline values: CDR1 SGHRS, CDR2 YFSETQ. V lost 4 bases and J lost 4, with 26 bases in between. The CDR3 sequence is CASSPGVSWGLTGETQYF. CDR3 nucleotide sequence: TGCGCCAGCAGCCCGGGGGTTTCGTGGGGCCTCACCGGAGAGACCCAGTACTTC.

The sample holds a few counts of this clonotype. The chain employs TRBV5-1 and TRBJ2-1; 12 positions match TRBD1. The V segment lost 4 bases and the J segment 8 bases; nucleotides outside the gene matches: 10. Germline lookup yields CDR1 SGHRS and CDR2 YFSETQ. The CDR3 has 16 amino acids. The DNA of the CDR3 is TGCGCCAGCAGCAGGGGGACAGGGGGCTTCATCGATGAGCAGTTCTTC. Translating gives CASSRGTGGFIDEQFF.

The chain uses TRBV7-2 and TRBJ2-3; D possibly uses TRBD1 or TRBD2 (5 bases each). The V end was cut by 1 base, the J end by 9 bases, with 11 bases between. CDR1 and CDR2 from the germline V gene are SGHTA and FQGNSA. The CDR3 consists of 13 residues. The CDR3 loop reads CASSLVGARTQYF. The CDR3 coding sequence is TGTGCCAGCAGCTTAGTCGGGGCGCGAACGCAGTATTTT.

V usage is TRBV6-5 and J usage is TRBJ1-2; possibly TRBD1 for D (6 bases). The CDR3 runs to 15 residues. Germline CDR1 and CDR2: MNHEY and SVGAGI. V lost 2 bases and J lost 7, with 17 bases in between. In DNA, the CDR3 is TGTGCCAGCAGTTACGTCGACAGTCAGGGGTTTGGCTACACCTTC. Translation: CASSYVDSQGFGYTF.

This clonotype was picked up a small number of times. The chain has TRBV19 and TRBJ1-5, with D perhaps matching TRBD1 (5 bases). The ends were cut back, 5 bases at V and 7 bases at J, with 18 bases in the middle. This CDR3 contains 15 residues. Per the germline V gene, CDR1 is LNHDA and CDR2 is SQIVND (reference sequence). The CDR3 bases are TGTGCCAGTAGTGGCGGGGGGGGGTTTCGGCAGCCCCAGCATTTT. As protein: CASSGGGGFRQPQHF.

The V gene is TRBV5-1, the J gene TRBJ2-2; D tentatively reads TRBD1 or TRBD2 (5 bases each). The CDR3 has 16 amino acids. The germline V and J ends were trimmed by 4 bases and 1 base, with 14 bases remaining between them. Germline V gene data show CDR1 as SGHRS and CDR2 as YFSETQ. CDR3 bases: TGCGCCAGCAGCGAGGGAATTACAGGGAACACCGGGGAGCTGTTTTTT. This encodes CASSEGITGNTGELFF.

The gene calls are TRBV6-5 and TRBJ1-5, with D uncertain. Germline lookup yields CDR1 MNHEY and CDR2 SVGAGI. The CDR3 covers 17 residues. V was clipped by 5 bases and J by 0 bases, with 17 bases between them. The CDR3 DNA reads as TGTGCCAGCAGTCCCACCCTGCAGATAGTTAGCAATCAGCCCCAGCATTTT. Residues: CASSPTLQIVSNQPQHF.